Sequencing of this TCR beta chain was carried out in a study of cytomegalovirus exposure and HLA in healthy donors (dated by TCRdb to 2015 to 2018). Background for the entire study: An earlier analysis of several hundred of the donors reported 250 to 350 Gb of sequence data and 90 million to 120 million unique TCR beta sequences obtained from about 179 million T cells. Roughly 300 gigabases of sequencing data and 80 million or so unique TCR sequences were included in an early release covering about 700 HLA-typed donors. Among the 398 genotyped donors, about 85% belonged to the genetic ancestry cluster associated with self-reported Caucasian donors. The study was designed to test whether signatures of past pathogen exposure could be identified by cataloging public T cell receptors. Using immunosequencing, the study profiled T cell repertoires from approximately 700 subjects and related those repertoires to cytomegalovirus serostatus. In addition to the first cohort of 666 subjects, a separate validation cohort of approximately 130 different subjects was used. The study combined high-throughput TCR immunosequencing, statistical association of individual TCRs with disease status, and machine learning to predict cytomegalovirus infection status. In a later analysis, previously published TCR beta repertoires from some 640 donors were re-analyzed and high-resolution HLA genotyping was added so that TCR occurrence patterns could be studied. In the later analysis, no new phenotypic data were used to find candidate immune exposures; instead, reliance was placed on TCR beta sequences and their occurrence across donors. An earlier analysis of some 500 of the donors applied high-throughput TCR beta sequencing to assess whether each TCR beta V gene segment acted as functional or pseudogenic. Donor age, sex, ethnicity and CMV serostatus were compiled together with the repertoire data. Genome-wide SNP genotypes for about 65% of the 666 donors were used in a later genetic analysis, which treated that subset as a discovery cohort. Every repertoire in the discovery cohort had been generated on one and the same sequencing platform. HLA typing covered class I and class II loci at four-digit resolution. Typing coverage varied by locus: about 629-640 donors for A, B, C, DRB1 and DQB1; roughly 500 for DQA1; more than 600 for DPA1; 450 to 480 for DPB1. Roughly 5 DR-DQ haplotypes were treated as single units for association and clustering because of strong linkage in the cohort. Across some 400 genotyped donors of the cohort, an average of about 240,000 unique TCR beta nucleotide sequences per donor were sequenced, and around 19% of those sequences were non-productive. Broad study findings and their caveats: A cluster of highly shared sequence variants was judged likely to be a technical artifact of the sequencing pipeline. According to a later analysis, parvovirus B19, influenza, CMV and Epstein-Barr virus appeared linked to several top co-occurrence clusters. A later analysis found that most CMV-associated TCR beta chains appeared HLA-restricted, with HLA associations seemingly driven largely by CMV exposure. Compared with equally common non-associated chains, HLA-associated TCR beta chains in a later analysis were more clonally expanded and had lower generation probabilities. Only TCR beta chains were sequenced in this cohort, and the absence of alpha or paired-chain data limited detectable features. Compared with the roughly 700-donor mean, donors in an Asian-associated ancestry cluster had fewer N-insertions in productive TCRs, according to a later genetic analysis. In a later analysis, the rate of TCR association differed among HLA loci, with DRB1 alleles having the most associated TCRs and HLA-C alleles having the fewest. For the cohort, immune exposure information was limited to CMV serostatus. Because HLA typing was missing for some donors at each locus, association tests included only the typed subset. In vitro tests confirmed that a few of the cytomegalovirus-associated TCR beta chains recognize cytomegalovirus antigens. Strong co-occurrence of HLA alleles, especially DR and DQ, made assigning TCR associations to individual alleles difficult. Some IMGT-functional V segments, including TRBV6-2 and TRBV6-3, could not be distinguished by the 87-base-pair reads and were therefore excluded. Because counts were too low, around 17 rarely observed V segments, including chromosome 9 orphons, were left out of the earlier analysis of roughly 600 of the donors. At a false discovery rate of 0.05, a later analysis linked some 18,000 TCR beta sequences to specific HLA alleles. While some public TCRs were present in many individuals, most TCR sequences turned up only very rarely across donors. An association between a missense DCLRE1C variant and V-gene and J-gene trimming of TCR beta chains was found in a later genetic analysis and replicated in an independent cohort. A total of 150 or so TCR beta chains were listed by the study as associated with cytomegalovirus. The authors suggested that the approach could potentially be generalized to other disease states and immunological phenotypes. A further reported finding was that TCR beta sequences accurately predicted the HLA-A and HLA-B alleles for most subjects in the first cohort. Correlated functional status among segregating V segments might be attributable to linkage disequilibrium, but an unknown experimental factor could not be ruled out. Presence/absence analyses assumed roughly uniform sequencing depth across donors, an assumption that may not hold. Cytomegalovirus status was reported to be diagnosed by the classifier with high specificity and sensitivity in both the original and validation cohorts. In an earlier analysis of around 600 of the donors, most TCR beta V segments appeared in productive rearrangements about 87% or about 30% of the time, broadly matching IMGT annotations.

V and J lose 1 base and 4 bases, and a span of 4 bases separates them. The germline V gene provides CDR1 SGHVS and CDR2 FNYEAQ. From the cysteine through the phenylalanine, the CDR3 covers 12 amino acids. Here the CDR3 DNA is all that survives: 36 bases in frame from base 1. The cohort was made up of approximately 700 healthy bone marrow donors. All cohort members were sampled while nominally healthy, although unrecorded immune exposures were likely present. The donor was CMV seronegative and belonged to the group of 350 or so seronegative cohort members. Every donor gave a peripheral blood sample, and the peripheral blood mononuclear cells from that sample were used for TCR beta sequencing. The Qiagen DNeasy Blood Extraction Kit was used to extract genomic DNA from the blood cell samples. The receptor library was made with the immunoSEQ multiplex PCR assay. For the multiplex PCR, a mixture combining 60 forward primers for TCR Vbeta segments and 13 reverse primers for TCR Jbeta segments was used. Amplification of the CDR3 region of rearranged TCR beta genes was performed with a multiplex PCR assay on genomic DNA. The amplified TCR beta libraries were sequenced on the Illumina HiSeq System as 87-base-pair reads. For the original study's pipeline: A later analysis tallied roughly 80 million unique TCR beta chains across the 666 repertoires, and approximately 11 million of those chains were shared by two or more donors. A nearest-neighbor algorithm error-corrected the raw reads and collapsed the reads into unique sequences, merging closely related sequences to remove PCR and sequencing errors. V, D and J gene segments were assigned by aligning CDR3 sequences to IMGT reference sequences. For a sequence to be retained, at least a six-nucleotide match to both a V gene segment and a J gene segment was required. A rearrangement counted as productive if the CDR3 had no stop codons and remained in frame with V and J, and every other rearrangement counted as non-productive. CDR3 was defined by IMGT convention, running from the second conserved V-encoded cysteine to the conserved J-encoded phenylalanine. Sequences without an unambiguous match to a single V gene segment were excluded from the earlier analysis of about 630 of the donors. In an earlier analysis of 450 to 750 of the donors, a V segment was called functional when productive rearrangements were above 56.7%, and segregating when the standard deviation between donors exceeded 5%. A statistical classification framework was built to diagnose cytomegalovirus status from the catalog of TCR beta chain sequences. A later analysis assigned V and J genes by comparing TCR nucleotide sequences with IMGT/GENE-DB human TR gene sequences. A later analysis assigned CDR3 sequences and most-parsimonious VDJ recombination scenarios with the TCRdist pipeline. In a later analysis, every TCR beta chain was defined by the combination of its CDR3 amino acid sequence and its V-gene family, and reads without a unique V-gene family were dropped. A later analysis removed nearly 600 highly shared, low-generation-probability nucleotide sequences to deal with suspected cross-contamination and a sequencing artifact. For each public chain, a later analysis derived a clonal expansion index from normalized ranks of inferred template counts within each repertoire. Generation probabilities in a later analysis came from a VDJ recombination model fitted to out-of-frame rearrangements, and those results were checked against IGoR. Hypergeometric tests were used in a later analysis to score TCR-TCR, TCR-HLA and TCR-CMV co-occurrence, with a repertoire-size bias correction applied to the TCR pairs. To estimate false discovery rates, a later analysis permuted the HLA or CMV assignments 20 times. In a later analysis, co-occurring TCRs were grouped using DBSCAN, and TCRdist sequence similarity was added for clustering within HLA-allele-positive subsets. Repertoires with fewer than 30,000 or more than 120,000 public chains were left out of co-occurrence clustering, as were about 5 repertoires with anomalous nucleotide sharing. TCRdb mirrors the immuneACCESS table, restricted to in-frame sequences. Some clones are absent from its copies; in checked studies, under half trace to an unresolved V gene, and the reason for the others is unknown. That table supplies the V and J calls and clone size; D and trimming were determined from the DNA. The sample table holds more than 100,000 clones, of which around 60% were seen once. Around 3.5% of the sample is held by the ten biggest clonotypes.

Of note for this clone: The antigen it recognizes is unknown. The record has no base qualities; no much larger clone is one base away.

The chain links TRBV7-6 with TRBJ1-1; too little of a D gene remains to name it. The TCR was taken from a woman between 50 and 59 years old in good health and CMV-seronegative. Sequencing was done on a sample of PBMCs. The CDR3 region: CASSLVLTEAFF. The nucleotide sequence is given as TGTGCCAGCAGCTTAGTCCTCACTGAAGCTTTCTTT.